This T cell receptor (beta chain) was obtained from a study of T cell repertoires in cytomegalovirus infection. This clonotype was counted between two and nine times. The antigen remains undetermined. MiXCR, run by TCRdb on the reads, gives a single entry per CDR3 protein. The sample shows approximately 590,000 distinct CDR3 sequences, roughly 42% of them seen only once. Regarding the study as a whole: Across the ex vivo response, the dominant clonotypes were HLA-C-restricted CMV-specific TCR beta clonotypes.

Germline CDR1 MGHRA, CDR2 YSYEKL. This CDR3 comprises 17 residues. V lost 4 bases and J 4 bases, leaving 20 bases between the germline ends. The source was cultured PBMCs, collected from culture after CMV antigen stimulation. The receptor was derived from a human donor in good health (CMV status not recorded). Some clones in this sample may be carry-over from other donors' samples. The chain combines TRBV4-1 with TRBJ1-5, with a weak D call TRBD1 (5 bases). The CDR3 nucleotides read TGCGCCAGCAGCCCAAGGGGCCCGGCGGTGGGGAATCAGCCCCAGCATTTT. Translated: CASSPRGPAVGNQPQHF.